This T cell receptor beta chain emerged from a study of blood T cell repertoires in COVID-19 (dated by TCRdb to 2018 to 2020). A note on the overall study: Collaborator samples came from the United States, Italy and Spain and covered acute and convalescent phases of COVID-19. Sample metadata almost always included a de-identified subject ID, COVID-19 status, age in years and sex. The dataset comprised deeply sampled blood TCRbeta repertoires from subjects exposed to, actively infected with, or recovered from COVID-19. Where HLA class I and class II types were available, the types were taken from metadata supplied by the sample provider, not from assay-based typing. The prospective study material was composed of cDNA or gDNA derived from T cells, B-cell-depleted T cells, or PBMCs. A freely available public database, intended as a resource for researchers studying the immune response to SARS-CoV-2, is where the repertoires were released. The samples were drawn from the first 160 participants of the ongoing ImmuneRACE study and from some 1,300 subjects provided by 6 global collaborators. Overall results and qualifications from the work: The amount of clinical and demographic metadata varied by source and participant and was provided uncurated.

A remark on this clone: No cognate antigen has been identified for it. No much larger clonotype is one base removed from it; base qualities were not supplied.

The immunoSEQ Assay, a bias-controlled multiplex PCR, was used to amplify TCRbeta CDR3 regions from genomic DNA. Under the source paper's analysis protocol: Nucleated cell counts per sample were estimated from amplification of reference gene primers within the assay. To quantify the absolute abundance of each unique TCRbeta CDR3 rearrangement, sequence reads were collapsed and filtered. For each sample, productive Simpson clonality was calculated by taking the square root of Simpson's diversity index across productive rearrangements. The table comes from immuneACCESS by way of TCRdb, which keeps in-frame sequences with V and J called. Part of the clones is missing from these tables; in studies checked, under half for an unresolved V gene and the rest for unknown reasons. V, J and clone size were drawn from that table, and D and trimming were deduced from the DNA. The sample table contains around 260,000 clones; only one count was recorded for 70% to 90% of them. The ten most abundant clones make up about 0.9% of the sample.

The CDR3 goes from the cysteine to the phenylalanine over 13 residues. The kept DNA is CDR3 alone, 39 bases in frame from the first base. For this chain, trimming is 5 bases at the V end and 4 bases at the J end, and the number of junction bases without a gene match is 4. The germline V gene encodes CDR1 SGHTA and CDR2 FQGNSA. One collaborating source in Seattle enrolled patients during active infection and followed them longitudinally through the course of disease. Whole blood was collected in K2EDTA tubes by collaborating institutions according to the institutions' own protocols. For TCRbeta analysis, collaborators shipped samples in one of three forms: frozen whole blood, isolated PBMCs, or DNA extracted from either of those sample types.

The sequence joins TRBV7-2 to TRBJ1-1; a stretch of 7 junction bases matches TRBD1. The clonotype comes from a human donor with COVID-19, enrolled during active disease. The donor label of this sample is uncertain. Sequenced: peripheral blood. The CDR3 sequence is CASSRPGGTEAFF. The DNA sequence is as follows: TGTGCCAGCAGCCGCCCAGGGGGCACTGAAGCTTTCTTT.